The present TCR beta chain was sequenced within a study of low-dose radiotherapy and immunotherapy resistance in tumors. As to time point: before trial treatment. All of the donors were given nivolumab, ipilimumab, aspirin, low-dose cyclophosphamide and low-dose radiotherapy as part of RACIN, a single-arm trial. This CDR3 is 13 amino acids long. J lost 10 bases, V lost 0 bases, and 2 bases had no gene match. From germline, CDR1 is DFQATT and CDR2 SNEGSKA (reference sequence). In its sample, this clonotype was seen many times. With TRAV- and TRBV-specific primers, first-strand cDNA was made, covering the alpha and beta chains. TCRs were put through approximately 20 PCR cycles of amplification with Phusion. A constant-region primer and the V-primer adapter served as the primer pair. TCRdb ran MiXCR on the reads and lists one entry per CDR3 protein. The sample holds approximately 89,000 distinct CDR3 sequences, approximately 20% seen once.

The source material was PBMCs, sampled before treatment. The chain joins TRBV20-1 to TRBJ2-1; 11 bases match TRBD2. This TCR was sampled from a male donor with prostate cancer. CDR3 region: CSARERLAGEQFF. CDR3 coding DNA: TGCAGTGCTAGAGAAAGACTAGCGGGGGAGCAGTTCTTC.